This TCR beta chain originates from a study of memory CD4+ T cells and cytomegalovirus serostatus. TCRdb's copy holds only in-frame clones and misses some; the assay was immunoSEQ multiplex PCR. Found here are about 100,000 clones, under 90% of them singletons; the top ten hold less than 4%. This clone was found a few times. Single viable CD3+CD4+CD8-CD45RO+ cells were sorted as the memory CD4+ T cells. The germline CDR1 and CDR2 sequences are KGHSH and LQKENI. The CDR3 sequence is 13 residues long. Losses at the gene ends were 8 bases for V and 4 bases for J; bases not matched to a gene: 3. The sequencing sample was made of memory CD4+ T cells from blood. This sequence was found in an adult in good health and CMV-seropositive. V is TRBV18 and J is TRBJ1-1, with TRBD1 identical over 11 bases. The CDR3 region is CASHGQGATEAFF. The CDR3, as DNA: TGTGCCAGCCATGGACAGGGGGCCACTGAAGCTTTCTTT.